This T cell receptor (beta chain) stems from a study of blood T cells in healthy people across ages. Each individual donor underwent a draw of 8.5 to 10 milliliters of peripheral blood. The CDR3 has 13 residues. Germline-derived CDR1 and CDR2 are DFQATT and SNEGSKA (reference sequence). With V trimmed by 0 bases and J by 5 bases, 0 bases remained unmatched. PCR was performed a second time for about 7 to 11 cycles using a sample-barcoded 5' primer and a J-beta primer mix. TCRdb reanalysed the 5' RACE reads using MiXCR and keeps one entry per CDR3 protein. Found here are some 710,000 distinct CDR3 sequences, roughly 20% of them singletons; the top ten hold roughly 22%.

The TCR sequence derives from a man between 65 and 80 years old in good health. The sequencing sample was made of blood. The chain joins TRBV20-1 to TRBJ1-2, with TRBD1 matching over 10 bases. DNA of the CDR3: TGCAGTGCTAGAGAGGGACAGGGGTATGGCTACACCTTC. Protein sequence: CSAREGQGYGYTF.